This T cell receptor (beta chain) was captured in a study of blood T cell repertoires in COVID-19. The overall study: The samples span acute and convalescent COVID-19 from the United States, Italy and Spain. The analysed material was cDNA or gDNA that came from T cells, B-cell-depleted T cells, or PBMCs.

Trimming took off 3 bases at V and 1 base at J, with 12 bases between the two ends. In germline, CDR1 is SEHNR, CDR2 FQNEAQ (reference sequence). The CDR3 is made up of 15 amino acids. Participant ages covered 18 to 89 years across around 25 US areas. In the study's own analysis: Reference gene primers were amplified, and this amplification served to estimate nucleated cell counts. Assay used: immunoSEQ multiplex PCR; TCRdb lists only in-frame clones, some missing. V and J calls plus clone size are reproduced from that table; the DNA served to infer D and trimming. The sample lists 150,000 or so clones, 70% to 90% occurring once.

This TCR was sampled from a woman aged 25 to 45 with acute COVID-19. Sequenced: PBMCs or T cells enriched from blood (not recorded which). J is TRBJ1-1 and V is TRBV7-9; tentative D call: TRBD1 (5 bases). This chain's CDR3 is CASSFRQSPNTEAFF. The CDR3 DNA follows: TGTGCCAGCAGCTTTCGACAGTCACCGAACACTGAAGCTTTCTTT.